What follows describes a single T cell receptor (beta chain). Arm-PCR with iRepertoire HTBI primers amplified the CDR3 regions for these TCR beta libraries. Each CDR3 protein gets one entry after TCRdb re-called the multiplex PCR reads with MiXCR. This repertoire shows roughly 490,000 distinct CDR3 sequences, roughly 22% found once; its top ten account for around 13%. Time point reported: persistent/refractory GD, antithyroid drugs over 5 years with positive TRAb. PBMC RNA served as the TCR library source. The data are from a study of regulatory T cells in long-lasting Graves disease. The germline V gene encodes CDR1 SQVTM and CDR2 ANQGSEA. Deletions cut 2 bases from V and 7 bases from J, with 8 bases between. The CDR3 has 11 amino acids.

This chain connects TRBV29-1 to TRBJ1-1; D perhaps matches TRBD1 (5 bases). The TCR sequence derives from a female donor with Graves disease. This sample comprised peripheral blood mononuclear cells (PBMCs), obtained when the disease was refractory, from a patient treated with antithyroid drugs. This CDR3 is CSVESGGEAFF. The CDR3 DNA reads as TGCAGCGTTGAATCCGGGGGTGAAGCTTTCTTT.